The clone carrying this TCR beta chain was found a few times. Within the sample, other DNA sequences also encode this same CDR3. Expressed TCRB transcripts were sequenced after all isolated RNA was converted to cDNA. Assay used: immunoSEQ multiplex PCR; TCRdb lists only in-frame clones, some missing. The sample records 200,000 to 250,000 clones, around 68% being singletons. The data were obtained in a study of beta chain features in type 1 diabetes. Each donor gave one heparinised blood draw averaging around 120 mL. The length of the CDR3 is 14 residues. The V gene's germline CDR1 is SQVTM and CDR2 ANQGSEA. V lost 4 bases and J lost 0, with 10 bases in between.

The chain joins TRBV29-1 to TRBJ2-4; D remains unclear. The receptor's source is a man younger than 45 in good health. Sequenced sample: naive CD4+ T cells from blood. This chain's CDR3 is CSVAGRLAKNIQYF. The CDR3 DNA reads as TGCAGCGTTGCGGGCAGGCTAGCCAAAAACATTCAGTACTTC.